This T cell receptor (beta chain) stems from a study of PD-L1 blockade in urothelial cancer. Study-level background: From 2014, patients received atezolizumab, given as 1,200 mg intravenously every 3 weeks. Analysis of blood occurred 3 weeks (second dose) and 6 weeks after treatment start. Blood samples had a median of approximately 150,000 T cells.

Time point defined: peripheral blood 6 weeks after treatment start. Patients suffered from locally advanced or metastatic urothelial carcinoma. Only in-frame clones appear in the TCRdb table, and some are missing; sequencing was by immunoSEQ multiplex PCR. The profile covers approximately 83,000 clones, with over 80% appearing a single time and approximately 8.4% taken by the ten largest. This clonotype originated in a man between 70 and 80 years old with urothelial cancer. The starting material was PBMCs, obtained around atezolizumab (anti-PD-L1) treatment.

CDR3 nucleotides: TGTGCCAGCACGGGACTAGCGGGCCTACAGGGGGGCGGGGAGCTGTTTTTT. Its protein product is CASTGLAGLQGGGELFF. The chain combines TRBV27 with TRBJ2-2; 12 bases align to TRBD2. Germline CDR1 reads MNHEY; CDR2 reads SMNVEV (reference sequence). The CDR3 is 17 residues long. J lost 7 bases, V lost 7 bases, and 13 bases had no gene match.